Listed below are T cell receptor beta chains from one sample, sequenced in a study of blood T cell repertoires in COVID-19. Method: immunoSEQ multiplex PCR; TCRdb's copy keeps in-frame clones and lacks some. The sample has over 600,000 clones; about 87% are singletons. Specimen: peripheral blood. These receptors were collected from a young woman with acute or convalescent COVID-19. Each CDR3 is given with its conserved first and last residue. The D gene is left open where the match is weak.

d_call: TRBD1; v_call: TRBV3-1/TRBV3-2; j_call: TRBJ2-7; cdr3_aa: CASSQRTGGYEQYF
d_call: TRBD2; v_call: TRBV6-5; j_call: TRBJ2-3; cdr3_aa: CASSYGRGGTDTQYF
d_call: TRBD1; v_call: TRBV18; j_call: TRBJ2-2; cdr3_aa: CASSPRDRANTGELFF
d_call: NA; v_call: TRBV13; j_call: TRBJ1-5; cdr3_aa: CASSLGGAGYSNQPQHF
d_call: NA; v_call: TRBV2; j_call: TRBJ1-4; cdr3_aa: CASSELGGRDEKLFF
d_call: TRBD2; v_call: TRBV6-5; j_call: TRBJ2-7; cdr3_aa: CASRPTSGGREQYF
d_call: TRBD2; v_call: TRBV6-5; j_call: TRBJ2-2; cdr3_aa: CASTRDGGAGGELFF
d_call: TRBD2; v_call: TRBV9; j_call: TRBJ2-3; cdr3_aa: CASSVSGGASTDTQYF
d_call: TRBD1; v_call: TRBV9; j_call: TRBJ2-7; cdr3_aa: CASSVGGTGSRYEQYF
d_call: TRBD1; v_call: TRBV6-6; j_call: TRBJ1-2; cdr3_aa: CASSYRLGQAHYGYTF
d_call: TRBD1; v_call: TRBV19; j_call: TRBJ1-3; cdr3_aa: CASSIINRGPSGNTIYF
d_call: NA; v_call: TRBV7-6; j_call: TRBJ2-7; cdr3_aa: CASSLDHNSYEQYF
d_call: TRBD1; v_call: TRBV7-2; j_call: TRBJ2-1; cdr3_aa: CASSPYRDSRNNEQFF
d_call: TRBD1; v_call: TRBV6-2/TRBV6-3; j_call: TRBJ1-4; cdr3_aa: CASSYGQAAEKLFF
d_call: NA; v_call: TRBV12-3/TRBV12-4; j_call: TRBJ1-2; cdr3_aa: CASSTVGGYGYTF
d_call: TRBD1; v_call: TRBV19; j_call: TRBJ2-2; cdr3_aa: CASMGTGGWELFF
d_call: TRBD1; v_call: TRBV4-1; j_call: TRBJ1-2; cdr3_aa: CASSQRIPIRDRGHYGYTF
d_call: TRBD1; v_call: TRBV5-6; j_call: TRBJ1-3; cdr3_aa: CASSPSGRGPGNIIYF
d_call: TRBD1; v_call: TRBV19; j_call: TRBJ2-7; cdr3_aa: CASQTGGEQYF
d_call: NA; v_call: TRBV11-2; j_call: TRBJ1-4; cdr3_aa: CASSQTGATNEKLFF
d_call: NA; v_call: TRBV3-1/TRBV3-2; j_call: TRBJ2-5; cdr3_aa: CASSRGLSETQYF
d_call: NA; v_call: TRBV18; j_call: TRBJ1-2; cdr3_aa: CASSPQSRQTYGYTF
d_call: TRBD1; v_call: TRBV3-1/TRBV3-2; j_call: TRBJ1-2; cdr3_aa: CASSQTMTGLGYTF
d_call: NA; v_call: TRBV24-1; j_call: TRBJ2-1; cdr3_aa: CATSERGRNADNEQFF
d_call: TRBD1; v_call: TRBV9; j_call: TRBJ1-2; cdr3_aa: CASSGSGTGASWNYGYTF
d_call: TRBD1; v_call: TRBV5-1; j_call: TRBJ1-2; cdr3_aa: CASSLHGTGPRGYTF
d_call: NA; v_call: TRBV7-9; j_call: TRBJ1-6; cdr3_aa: CASSLMQGSSPLHF
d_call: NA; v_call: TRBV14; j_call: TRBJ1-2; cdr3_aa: CASSRQTGHYGYTF
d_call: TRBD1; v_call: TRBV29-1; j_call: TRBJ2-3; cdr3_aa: CSVTGEAGDTQYF
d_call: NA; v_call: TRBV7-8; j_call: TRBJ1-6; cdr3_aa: CASSLAQGLLSNSPLHF
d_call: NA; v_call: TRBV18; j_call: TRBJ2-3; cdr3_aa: CASSPSTDTQYF
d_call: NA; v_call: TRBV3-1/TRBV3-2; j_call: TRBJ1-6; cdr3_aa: CASSRGTNNSPLHF
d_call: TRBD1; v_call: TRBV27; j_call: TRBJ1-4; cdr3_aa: CASSPRQGRGEKLFF
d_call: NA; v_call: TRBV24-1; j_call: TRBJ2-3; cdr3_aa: CATSETGTDTQYF
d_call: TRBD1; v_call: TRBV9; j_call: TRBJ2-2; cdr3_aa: CASSVDRGDTGELFF
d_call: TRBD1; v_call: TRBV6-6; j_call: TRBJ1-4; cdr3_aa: CASSPNSGRGQANEKLFF
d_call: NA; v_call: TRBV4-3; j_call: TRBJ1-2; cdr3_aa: CASSQLRGGYGYTF
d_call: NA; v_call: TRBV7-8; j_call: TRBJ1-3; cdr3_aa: CASSSRGVAGNTIYF
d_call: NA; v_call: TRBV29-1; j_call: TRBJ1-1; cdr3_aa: CSVMANTEAFF
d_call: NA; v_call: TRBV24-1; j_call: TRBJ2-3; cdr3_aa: CATSDLISSSDTQYF
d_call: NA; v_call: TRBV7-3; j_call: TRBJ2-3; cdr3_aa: CASSFTPSTDTQYF
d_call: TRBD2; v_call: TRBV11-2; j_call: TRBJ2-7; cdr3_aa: CASSNQLAGYEQYF
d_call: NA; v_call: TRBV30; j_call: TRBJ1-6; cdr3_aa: CAWTRGGSDNSPLHF
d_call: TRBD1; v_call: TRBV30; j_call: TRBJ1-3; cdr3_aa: CAWGPGTGGSSGNTIYF
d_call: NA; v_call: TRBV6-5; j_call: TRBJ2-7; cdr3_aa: CASSVRDKSYEQYF
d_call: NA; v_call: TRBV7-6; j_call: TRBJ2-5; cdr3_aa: CASSSKETQYF
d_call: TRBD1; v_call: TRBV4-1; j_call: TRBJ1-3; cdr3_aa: CASSPRQGTPGLGGNTIYF
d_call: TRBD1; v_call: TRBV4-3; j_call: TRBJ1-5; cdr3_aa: CASSQQTGGNQPQHF
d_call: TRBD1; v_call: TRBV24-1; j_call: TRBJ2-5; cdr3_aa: CATSDTYRGLGKETQYF
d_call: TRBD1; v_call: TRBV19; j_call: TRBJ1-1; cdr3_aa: CASSSDRGGTEAFF
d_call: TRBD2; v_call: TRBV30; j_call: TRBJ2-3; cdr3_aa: CAWSVSSGGLNTQYF
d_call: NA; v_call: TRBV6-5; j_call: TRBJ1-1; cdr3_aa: CASSYSPAGPEAFF
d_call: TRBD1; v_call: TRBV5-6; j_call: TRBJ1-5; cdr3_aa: CASSFTGTGLNQPQHF
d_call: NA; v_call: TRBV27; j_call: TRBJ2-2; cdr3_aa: CASTIKETGELFF